The sequence of this TCR beta chain was determined in a study of blood T cell repertoires in COVID-19. Across the study: Specimens from acute and convalescent COVID-19 originated in the United States, Italy and Spain.

Assay: immunoSEQ multiplex PCR; the TCRdb copy retains only in-frame clones and omits some. The table shows 400,000 or so clones, with roughly 91% occurring only once. The CDR3 extends over 17 amino acids. The germline CDR1 and CDR2 sequences are SGHKS and YYEKEE (reference sequence). V trimming: 4 bases; J trimming: 0 bases; junction bases outside the gene matches: 6. Input material: PBMCs or T cells enriched from blood (not recorded which). The sequence was obtained from a man aged 18 to 35 who had recovered from COVID-19. J is TRBJ2-1 and V is TRBV5-5; 11 bases match TRBD2. The CDR3 DNA reads TGTGCCAGCAGCAAGGGACTAGCGGAAAGCTCCTACAATGAGCAGTTCTTC. Translation gives CASSKGLAESSYNEQFF.